The rows below give T cell receptor beta chains drawn from one sample of a study of T cells in Graves' hyperthyroidism and ophthalmopathy. One entry per CDR3 protein results from TCRdb running MiXCR on the multiplex PCR reads. This table holds some 360,000 distinct CDR3 sequences, about a sixth found once. Input material: blood. These receptors were taken from a woman aged 40 to 50 with Graves' ophthalmopathy. Each CDR3 is given with its conserved first and last residue. A D gene is named only where the DNA matches it firmly. Expanded clones get a size class; other rows say once, few or many, or leave the size out.

J	D	size	V	CDR3	DNA
TRBJ1-6	.	.	TRBV30	CAWTRGLDNSPLHF	TGTGCCTGGACGCGGGGACTCGATAATTCACCCCTCCACTTT
TRBJ1-1	.	many	TRBV12-3/TRBV12-4	CASSLVRGTEAFF	TGTGCCAGCAGTTTAGTTCGGGGCACTGAAGCTTTCTTT
TRBJ2-7	.	many	TRBV4-1	CASSQGTAENTYEQYF	TGCGCCAGCAGCCAAGGGACCGCGGAGAATACCTACGAGCAGTACTTC
TRBJ1-1	.	many	TRBV30	CASRDLRGTEAFF	TGTGCCTCCAGAGACCTCCGGGGGACTGAAGCTTTCTTT
TRBJ2-4	.	.	TRBV11-2	CASSRTTATKNIQHF	TGTGCCAGCAGCAGGACTACGGCGACCAAAAACATTCAGCACTTC
TRBJ2-2	.	many	TRBV6-5	CASSYLMVGELFF	TGTGCCAGCAGTTACTTAATGGTCGGGGAGCTGTTTTTT
TRBJ1-1	.	many	TRBV28	CASSRRALRAFF	TGTGCCAGCAGTCGCAGGGCCCTGCGGGCTTTCTTT
TRBJ2-2	.	.	TRBV6-5	CASSYAPNTGELFF	TGTGCCAGCAGTTACGCTCCGAACACCGGGGAGCTGTTTTTT
TRBJ2-2	.	many	TRBV27	CASSPAGGEGELFF	TGTGCCAGCAGCCCAGCGGGTGGGGAGGGGGAGCTGTTTTTT
TRBJ2-5	TRBD1	.	TRBV11-2	CASNQQGGKGETQYF	TGTGCCAGCAACCAACAGGGGGGTAAGGGAGAGACCCAGTACTTC
TRBJ2-7	.	.	TRBV7-6	CASSPLASTYEQYF	TGTGCCAGCAGCCCCCTGGCCAGCACCTACGAGCAGTACTTC
TRBJ1-1	.	few	TRBV6-1	CASTPSEQGEVFF	TGTGCCAGCACCCCCTCAGAGCAAGGGGAGGTTTTCTTT
TRBJ2-5	.	many	TRBV5-6	CASSFGADVRETQYF	TGTGCCAGCAGCTTTGGAGCGGACGTGAGGGAGACCCAGTACTTC
TRBJ1-1	.	many	TRBV20-1	CSARDPRGTEAFF	TGCAGTGCTAGAGATCCCAGGGGCACTGAAGCTTTCTTT
TRBJ2-3	TRBD2	many	TRBV6-2/TRBV6-3	CASSFPRLAVVTDTQYF	TGTGCCAGCAGTTTCCCTCGACTAGCAGTGGTCACAGATACGCAGTATTTT
TRBJ2-5	TRBD2	many	TRBV6-5	CASSYSPSGYQETQYF	TGTGCCAGCAGTTACTCTCCTAGCGGCTACCAAGAGACCCAGTACTTC
TRBJ1-1	.	many	TRBV19	CASSIDHTGGRTEAFF	TGTGCCAGTAGTATAGATCATACAGGAGGTCGGACTGAAGCTTTCTTT
TRBJ2-6	.	few	TRBV5-4	CASSLQGMATPSGANVLTF	TGTGCCAGCAGCTTGCAGGGGATGGCTACCCCTTCTGGGGCCAACGTCCTGACTTTC
TRBJ1-2	.	.	TRBV7-9	CASSFLSKGAGYTF	TGTGCCAGCAGCTTTTTGTCCAAGGGAGCTGGCTACACCTTC
TRBJ2-4	.	many	TRBV12-3/TRBV12-4	CASSLAGQGKNIQYF	TGTGCCAGCAGTTTAGCGGGGCAGGGGAAAAACATTCAGTACTTC
TRBJ2-2	.	many	TRBV5-1	CASSLPGSGELFF	TGCGCCAGCAGCTTGCCAGGGTCCGGGGAGCTGTTTTTT
TRBJ1-2	.	many	TRBV4-3	CASSQGSGGFYGYTF	TGCGCCAGCAGCCAAGGGTCGGGGGGCTTCTATGGCTACACCTTC
TRBJ1-1	.	many	TRBV29-1	CSASLGAGAFF	TGCAGCGCCTCTTTGGGGGCGGGGGCTTTCTTT
TRBJ2-7	TRBD1	many	TRBV11-2	CASRRNQGAGSYEQYF	TGTGCCAGCAGACGAAACCAGGGGGCAGGTTCCTACGAGCAGTACTTC